Below, 24 T cell receptor beta chains from the same sample are listed, as sequenced in a study of T cell repertoires in cytomegalovirus infection. Each CDR3 protein is one row after TCRdb ran MiXCR on the reads. The data contain approximately 990,000 distinct CDR3 sequences, roughly a third of them singletons. Their specific antigens are unknown. Sequencing used cultured CD8+ T cells from PBMCs, obtained from culture after CMV antigen stimulation. Source of these receptors: a human donor in good health (CMV status not recorded). Some clones in this sample may be carry-over from other donors' samples.

This sequence joins TRBV7-9 and TRBJ2-7, with a tentative D call TRBD1 (6 bases). CDR1 SEHNR and CDR2 FQNEAQ come from the germline V gene (reference sequence). The CDR3 loop spans 18 amino acids. Trimming took 2 bases from V and 3 from J, leaving 23 bases between them. CDR3 in amino acids: CASSLSLSAGVELYEQYF. CDR3 nucleotide sequence: TGTGCCAGCAGCTTAAGTCTCTCGGCAGGGGTCGAGCTCTACGAGCAGTACTTC.

The chain recombines TRBV6-5 with TRBJ2-3; 10 positions agree with TRBD2. The CDR3 is made up of 15 amino acids. The germline V gene has CDR1 MNHEY and CDR2 SVGAGI. J lost 6 bases, V lost 2 bases, and 5 bases had no gene match. The CDR3 loop reads CASSYRTSGADTQYF. The CDR3 DNA is TGTGCCAGCAGTTACCGGACTAGCGGTGCGGATACGCAGTATTTT.

V and J are TRBV6-2 or TRBV6-3 and TRBJ2-3; 7 bases match TRBD2. The CDR3 is 18 residues long. CDR1 is MNHEY, CDR2 SVGEGT, per germline. The ends lost 2 bases at V and 5 bases at J; junction bases unmatched: 16. The CDR3 DNA sequence: TGTGCCAGCAGTTACCCTGAGACGGGGGGATGGGAAGAAGATACGCAGTATTTT. Its protein product is CASSYPETGGWEEDTQYF.

The rearrangement uses TRBV12-3 or TRBV12-4 and TRBJ2-7; D call uncertain. The length of the CDR3 is 14 residues. The germline V and J ends were trimmed by 0 bases and 9 bases, with 15 bases remaining between them. Here the CDR3 reads CASSLAPRSLGQYF. The CDR3 DNA is TGTGCCAGCAGTTTAGCGCCTCGCAGTCTCGGGCAGTACTTC.

This clonotype was seen at least ten times. This sequence joins TRBV7-2 and TRBJ2-1; the D gene could be TRBD1 or TRBD2 (5 bases each). With 5 bases removed from V and 3 bases from J, the gap between germline ends came to 17 bases. Per germline, CDR1 SGHTA and CDR2 FQGNSA. The CDR3 consists of 16 residues. The CDR3 bases are TGTGCCAGCAGCCACCTTGGGGGAATCAACTACAATGAGCAGTTCTTC. Encoded protein: CASSHLGGINYNEQFF.

The chain combines TRBV7-4 with TRBJ1-1, with 11 bases fitting TRBD1. V shed 3 bases and J 11 bases; nucleotides not matched to a gene: 14. CDR1 is SGHVT, CDR2 SQSDAQ, per germline. This CDR3 has 16 residues. CDR3 nucleotides: TGTGCCAGCAGCTTCCCCCGGGGACAGGGGGAGGGGGGTGCTTTCTTT. Amino acid sequence: CASSFPRGQGEGGAFF. The full variable domain, in which reference TRBV7-4 and TRBJ1-1 provide the parts outside the CDR3, is GAGVSQSPRYKVAKRGRDVALRCDSISGHVTLYWYRQTLGQGSEVLTYSQSDAQRDKSGRPSGRFSAERPERSVSTLKIQRTEQGDSAVYLCASSFPRGQGEGGAFFGQGTRLTVV.

This clonotype was recorded at least ten times. The genes are TRBV7-2 and TRBJ1-1; maybe TRBD1 (6 bases). Germline V gives CDR1 SGHTA, CDR2 FQGNSA. The CDR3 consists of 12 residues. V was shortened by 4 bases and J by 7 bases, with 10 bases between the two germline ends. The CDR3 spells CASSYRVSEAFF. The CDR3 DNA follows: TGTGCCAGCAGCTACAGGGTGAGTGAAGCTTTCTTT.

This clonotype showed up many times. This chain uses TRBV7-3 with TRBJ2-2, with no clear D. CDR3 length: 13 amino acids. The V end lost 5 bases, the J end lost 3 bases, and 7 bases lay between the germline ends. The germline CDR1 and CDR2 sequences are SGHTA and FQGTGA. The CDR3 is CASSITDTGELFF. The CDR3 DNA sequence: TGTGCCAGCAGCATTACAGACACCGGGGAGCTGTTTTTT.

On this clonotype: The junction departs from germline at one end; a sequencing error may be responsible. The chain recombines TRBV6-6 with TRBJ2-5; 14 positions agree with TRBD2. Germline V gene lookup returns CDR1 MNHNY and CDR2 SVGAGI (reference sequence). This CDR3 is built from 18 residues. CDR3 in amino acids: CANSYLRLAGGRQETQYF. In DNA, the CDR3 is TGTGCCAACAGTTACTTGCGACTAGCGGGGGGGAGACAAGAGACCCAGTACTTC.

The chain couples TRBV6-2 or TRBV6-3 to TRBJ2-7; D is perhaps TRBD2 (5 bases). This CDR3 has 13 amino acids. The V gene's germline CDR1 is MNHEY and CDR2 SVGEGT. The V gene lost 4 bases and the J gene lost 6 bases, with 13 bases spanning the gap. CDR3 DNA: TGTGCCAGCAGTTTCGAGGGTCGGGGCGAGCAGTACGTC. Amino acid sequence: CASSFEGRGEQYV.

The sample holds a few counts of this clonotype. The rearrangement uses TRBV9 and TRBJ1-1; D unclear. Germline CDR1 reads SGDLS; CDR2 reads YYNGEE. CDR3 size: 13 residues. V lost 0 bases and J 4 bases, leaving 7 bases between the germline ends. DNA for the CDR3: TGTGCCAGCAGCGTAGTACCCGGCACTGAAGCTTTCTTT. Protein sequence: CASSVVPGTEAFF.

The V call is TRBV12-3 or TRBV12-4, the J call TRBJ1-2, with a weak D call TRBD1 (5 bases). Trimming shortened V by 2 bases and J by 7 bases, and 17 bases separated the two germline ends. There are 15 residues in the CDR3. The CDR3 region is CASSLFAGTHLGYTF. The DNA of the CDR3 is TGTGCCAGCAGTTTATTCGCCGGGACTCACCTTGGCTACACCTTC.

This chain uses TRBV6-5 with TRBJ2-1, with 7 bases that match TRBD2. The V segment lost 6 bases and the J segment 1 base; nucleotides outside the gene matches: 12. From germline, CDR1 is MNHEY and CDR2 SVGAGI. The CDR3 covers 17 residues. The CDR3 here is CASRSREREGSYNEQFF. CDR3 DNA sequence: TGTGCCAGCAGATCCCGTGAGAGGGAGGGTTCCTACAATGAGCAGTTCTTC.

This clonotype was observed many times. The CDR3 sequence: CASSFYPGTSGGYTQYF. DNA for the CDR3: TGTGCCAGCAGCTTCTACCCCGGGACTAGCGGGGGTTATACGCAGTATTTT. V and J are TRBV7-8 and TRBJ2-3, with 14 bases lining up with TRBD2. The CDR3 has 17 residues. Germline lookup yields CDR1 SGHVS and CDR2 FQNEAQ. Trimming removed 3 bases from V and 7 bases from J; junction bases left unmatched: 9.

This rearrangement joins TRBV7-9 to TRBJ1-2; D is unresolved. The CDR3 spans 14 residues. Deletions cut 4 bases from V and 4 bases from J, with 13 bases between. CDR1 and CDR2 (germline): SEHNR, FQNEAQ (reference sequence). In nucleotides, the CDR3 is TGTGCCAGCAGCTCAGCGCGTGGTCCCTATGGCTACACCTTC. Protein: CASSSARGPYGYTF. Full variable domain (missing parts from reference TRBV7-9 and TRBJ1-2): DTGVSQNPRHKITKRGQNVTFRCDPISEHNRLYWYRQTLGQGPEFLTYFQNEAQLEKSRLLSDRFSAERPKGSFSTLEIQRTEQGDSAMYLCASSSARGPYGYTFGSGTRLTVV.

This clonotype has a handful of counts. The genes are TRBV6-6 and TRBJ2-1; D is ambiguous. The V gene's germline CDR1 is MNHNY and CDR2 SVGAGI (reference sequence). Trimming stripped 2 bases from V and 6 bases from J, with 14 bases between. The CDR3 loop spans 15 amino acids. The CDR3 loop is CASSYPQGTFNEQFF. The DNA of the CDR3 is TGTGCCAGCAGTTACCCCCAAGGCACTTTCAATGAGCAGTTCTTC.

This clonotype was observed a handful of times. The V and J genes are TRBV7-9 and TRBJ2-1, with D perhaps TRBD1 (5 bases). Germline V gives CDR1 SEHNR, CDR2 FQNEAQ (reference sequence). The CDR3 length is 15 residues. Trimming pared 1 base from V and 2 bases from J, leaving 9 bases between. CDR3 in amino acids: CASSLGQHPYNEQFF. DNA of the CDR3: TGTGCCAGCAGCTTAGGACAGCATCCCTACAATGAGCAGTTCTTC.

This clonotype has a single count. Sequence at one end of the junction differs from germline and may be a read error. The V call is TRBV6-1, the J call TRBJ1-4; unclear D gene. The CDR3 covers 16 residues. Germline CDR1 reads MNHNS; CDR2 reads SASEGT. CDR3 loop: CASGEAREATNEKLFF. As DNA, the CDR3 is TGTGCCAGCGGTGAAGCGAGGGAGGCTACTAATGAAAAACTGTTTTTT.

This clonotype occurred a few times. This chain's CDR3 is CASSHGTSGGLEYTDTQYF. In DNA form, the CDR3 reads TGCGCCAGCAGCCACGGGACTAGCGGGGGTTTGGAATACACAGATACGCAGTATTTT. The V and J genes are TRBV4-1 and TRBJ2-3; 14 positions agree with TRBD2. Looked up from germline, CDR1 is MGHRA and CDR2 is YSYEKL. The junction had 10 bases not matched to a gene; V was cut back by 3 bases and J by 2 bases. This CDR3 has 19 amino acids.

The V gene is TRBV12-3 or TRBV12-4, the J gene TRBJ2-1, with D hard to call. The CDR3 consists of 12 residues. V was cut by 4 bases and J by 6 bases, with 7 bases left in between. The CDR3 here is CASSSTPNEQFF. The CDR3 nucleotides read TGTGCCAGCAGTTCAACCCCCAATGAGCAGTTCTTC.

This clonotype was found a few times. This chain joins TRBV7-8 and TRBJ1-6; 8 bases fit TRBD1. Per germline, CDR1 SGHVS and CDR2 FQNEAQ. V lost 4 bases and J lost 9; bases outside the gene matches: 8. This CDR3 has 15 residues. The CDR3 DNA reads as TGTGCCAGCAGCTCTTCCGGGACAGGTCTTTCACCCCTCCACTTT. Translation: CASSSSGTGLSPLHF.

This clonotype was detected ten times or more. V is TRBV6-1 and J is TRBJ2-2; D remains ambiguous. Trimming removed 2 bases from V and 3 bases from J, with 10 bases in between. The CDR3 covers 15 residues. Germline V gene data show CDR1 as MNHNS and CDR2 as SASEGT. The DNA of the CDR3 is TGTGCCAGCAGTGAAACTGGGATCTACACCGGGGAGCTGTTTTTT. Protein: CASSETGIYTGELFF.

This clonotype was observed a handful of times. The V call is TRBV4-1, the J call TRBJ2-1; TRBD2 matches 12 bases. The CDR3 has 15 residues. In germline, CDR1 is MGHRA, CDR2 YSYEKL. After removal of 3 bases from V and 6 bases from J, the junction contained 3 bases not matched to a gene. In nucleotides, the CDR3 is TGCGCCAGCAGCCACCAACTAGCGGGGGGCAATGAGCAGTTCTTC. Its protein product is CASSHQLAGGNEQFF.

This clonotype was seen many times. The rearrangement links TRBV18 to TRBJ1-6; 7 nucleotides match TRBD1. Germline CDR1 KGHSH, CDR2 LQKENI. The CDR3 is 14 residues long. Germline trimming cut 6 bases from V and 10 bases from J; bases unmatched to any gene: 9. Here the CDR3 DNA reads TGTGCCAGCTCTCGACTAGACAGGGACTCACCCCTCCACTTT. Residues: CASSRLDRDSPLHF.